One and the same sample provided the 30 T cell receptor beta chains below, sequenced in a study of control samples from healthy donors and cancer patients. Some clones are missing from TCRdb's copy, which holds only in-frame ones; the method was immunoSEQ multiplex PCR. This table has 140,000 or so clones, 85% to 95% appearing once. The sequencing sample was made of PBMCs. The receptors here all came from a man between 60 and 70 years old with colorectal cancer.

The chain joins TRBV9 to TRBJ2-3; 11 bases fit TRBD1. Trimming cost V 3 bases and J 3 bases; bases outside gene matches: 6. The CDR3 totals 16 residues. Germline V gives CDR1 SGDLS, CDR2 YYNGEE. The CDR3 DNA reads as TGTGCCAGCAGCGCCCTTGGACAGGGGGCAACAGATACGCAGTATTTT. Protein sequence: CASSALGQGATDTQYF. The whole variable domain, filled in from reference TRBV9 and TRBJ2-3, reads DSGVTQTPKHLITATGQRVTLRCSPRSGDLSVYWYQQSLDQGLQFLIQYYNGEERAKGNILERFSAQQFPDLHSELNLSSLELGDSALYFCASSALGQGATDTQYFGPGTRLTVL.

The chain carries TRBV4-3 and TRBJ1-2, with D maybe TRBD1 (5 bases). Trimming stripped 0 bases from V and 2 bases from J, with 13 bases between. The CDR3 covers 16 residues. CDR1 and CDR2 (germline): LGHNA, YSLEER. CDR3 coding DNA: TGCGCCAGCAGCCAAGAAGGGGACGACGGGAACTATGGCTACACCTTC. Encoded protein: CASSQEGDDGNYGYTF.

The V gene is TRBV5-1, the J gene TRBJ1-6; no definite D call. Germline lookup yields CDR1 SGHRS and CDR2 YFSETQ. The CDR3 consists of 16 residues. Trimming pared 0 bases from V and 2 bases from J, leaving 9 bases between. The CDR3 protein is CASSLAGIPYNSPLHF. The CDR3 DNA is TGCGCCAGCAGCTTGGCAGGTATTCCCTATAATTCACCCCTCCACTTT.

This rearrangement joins TRBV5-8 to TRBJ2-5; 7 nucleotides agree with TRBD1. The CDR3 loop spans 16 amino acids. With V trimmed by 4 bases and J by 4 bases, 13 bases remained unmatched. Per the germline V gene, CDR1 is SGHTS and CDR2 is YDEGEE. The CDR3 spells CASSRTGRAGGETQYF. CDR3 bases: TGTGCCAGCAGCCGGACAGGAAGGGCAGGGGGAGAGACCCAGTACTTC.

The CDR3 here is CASGHRGDTEAFF. CDR3 coding DNA: TGTGCCAGCGGTCACAGGGGAGACACTGAAGCTTTCTTT. This chain joins TRBV11-2 and TRBJ1-1, with 7 bases aligning to TRBD1. J lost 3 bases, V lost 8 bases, and 6 bases had no gene match. The CDR3 spans 13 residues. Looked up from germline, CDR1 is SGHAT and CDR2 is FQNNGV.

The CDR3 sequence is CASSLEGDNAYEQYF. CDR3 nucleotides: TGTGCCAGCAGCCTCGAAGGGGACAACGCCTACGAGCAGTACTTC. The rearrangement joins TRBV27 to TRBJ2-7; D is possibly TRBD1 (6 bases). The germline V gene has CDR1 MNHEY and CDR2 SMNVEV (reference sequence). V was pared by 6 bases and J by 2 bases, with 17 bases between. The CDR3 loop spans 15 amino acids.

The chain carries TRBV18 and TRBJ2-2; D is perhaps TRBD1 (6 bases). Germline V lookup: CDR1 KGHSH, CDR2 LQKENI. V was shortened by 4 bases and J by 6 bases, with 21 bases between the two germline ends. The CDR3 spans 17 residues. CDR3 region: CASSLNQQGIGAGELFF. In DNA form, the CDR3 reads TGTGCCAGCTCACTTAACCAACAGGGAATTGGCGCCGGGGAGCTGTTTTTT.

J is TRBJ1-3 and V is TRBV6-5; tentatively, D is TRBD1 (6 bases). CDR3 length equals 15 residues. V was pared by 7 bases and J by 4 bases, with 17 bases between. Germline V lookup: CDR1 MNHEY, CDR2 SVGAGI. The chain's CDR3 is CASTWEQGLGNTIYF. For the CDR3, the DNA is TGTGCCAGCACCTGGGAGCAGGGGCTCGGAAACACCATATATTTT.

As concerns this clone: Other DNA variants within this sample encode the same CDR3. This chain joins TRBV19 and TRBJ2-7, with 9 bases matching TRBD1. The J segment lost 1 base and the V segment lost 5 bases, leaving 6 bases of the junction unmatched. There are 15 residues in the CDR3. Germline CDR1 LNHDA, CDR2 SQIVND (reference sequence). CDR3 nucleotide sequence: TGTGCCAGTAGTCCCGGGACAGGGTCATCCTACGAGCAGTACTTC. Translation gives CASSPGTGSSYEQYF.

The chain couples TRBV5-1 to TRBJ2-7; tentative D call: TRBD2 (6 bases). This CDR3 contains 16 residues. Trimming left V 0 bases short and J 4 bases short, with 17 bases between. Germline CDR1 is SGHRS and CDR2 is YFSETQ. This chain's CDR3 is CASSLAAGFGDYEQYF. In DNA form, the CDR3 reads TGCGCCAGCAGCTTGGCGGCGGGATTTGGGGATTACGAGCAGTACTTC.

About this clone: Sequence at one end of the junction differs from germline and may be a read error. The chain has TRBV2 and TRBJ2-1; 8 nucleotides agree with TRBD2. In germline, CDR1 is SNHLY, CDR2 FYNNEI. The CDR3 runs to 15 residues. The CDR3 sequence: CASSLPSGGYHEQFF. In DNA form, the CDR3 reads TGTGCCAGCAGTCTCCCAAGCGGGGGCTACCATGAGCAGTTCTTC.

The chain recombines TRBV6-6 with TRBJ2-3; D perhaps matches TRBD2 (6 bases). This CDR3 is built from 13 residues. Trimming took 5 bases from V and 5 from J, leaving 11 bases between them. Germline CDR1 is MNHNY and CDR2 is SVGAGI (reference sequence). CDR3 nucleotide sequence: TGTGCCAGCAGTCGATCTAGCGTAGATACGCAGTATTTT. This translates into CASSRSSVDTQYF.

The chain joins TRBV7-2 to TRBJ2-2; D is unresolved. Germline CDR1 and CDR2: SGHTA and FQGNSA. Trimming took off 5 bases at V and 0 bases at J, with 13 bases between the two ends. The CDR3 covers 16 residues. CDR3 nucleotide sequence: TGTGCCAGCAGCCTCGCGGCAGCAACGAACACCGGGGAGCTGTTTTTT. This gives the protein CASSLAAATNTGELFF.

This chain links TRBV27 with TRBJ1-2; D is possibly TRBD1 (6 bases). Trimming removed 5 bases at V and 5 bases at J, with 15 bases between. The CDR3 has 14 residues. CDR1 is MNHEY, CDR2 SMNVEV, per germline (reference sequence). CDR3 coding DNA: TGTGCCAGCAGTCAGATCAGGGGAGGGTATGGCTACACCTTC. This gives the protein CASSQIRGGYGYTF.

The CDR3 DNA reads TGTGCCAGCAGTGCCAACAGGGTAGACACTGAAGCTTTCTTT. Translating it yields CASSANRVDTEAFF. This chain uses TRBV28 with TRBJ1-1; perhaps TRBD1 as D (6 bases). The CDR3 is 14 residues long. From germline, CDR1 is MDHEN and CDR2 SYDVKM. Trimming shortened V by 5 bases and J by 3 bases, and 13 bases separated the two germline ends. The complete variable domain, with remaining parts taken from reference TRBV28 and TRBJ1-1, reads DVKVTQSSRYLVKRTGEKVFLECVQDMDHENMFWYRQDPGLGLRLIYFSYDVKMKEKGDIPEGYSVSREKKERFSLILESASTNQTSMYLCASSANRVDTEAFFGQGTRLTVV.

This chain uses TRBV6-6 with TRBJ1-5; D is uncertain. V lost 4 bases and J lost 4, with 14 bases in between. The germline CDR1 and CDR2 sequences are MNHNY and SVGAGI (reference sequence). There are 15 residues in the CDR3. In DNA form, the CDR3 reads TGTGCCAGCAGTTTGGAGGGTATTAATAATCAGCCCCAGCATTTT. Protein: CASSLEGINNQPQHF.

This chain joins TRBV19 and TRBJ1-6; no clear D gene. The CDR3 spans 13 residues. CDR1 is LNHDA and CDR2 is SQIVND in the germline V gene (reference sequence). Trimming shortened V by 4 bases and J by 6 bases, and 7 bases separated the two germline ends. CDR3 region: CASSTGPNSPLHF. CDR3 in DNA: TGTGCCAGTAGTACGGGCCCTAATTCACCCCTCCACTTT.

This chain uses TRBV6-5 with TRBJ2-1; D is unclear. Germline V CDR1 and CDR2: MNHEY, SVGAGI. Trimming shortened V by 6 bases and J by 10 bases, and 19 bases separated the two germline ends. The CDR3 totals 14 residues. The CDR3 here is CASRIRHDLGEQFF. CDR3 nucleotides: TGTGCCAGCAGGATAAGACACGACTTAGGGGAGCAGTTCTTC.

The chain's CDR3 is CASSLVRVNTEAFF. The CDR3, as DNA: TGTGCCAGCAGCTTGGTAAGGGTGAACACTGAAGCTTTCTTT. The chain links TRBV5-5 to TRBJ1-1, with D unclear. Germline CDR1 is SGHKS and CDR2 is YYEKEE (reference sequence). V gave up 0 bases and J gave up 0 bases, with 6 bases separating them. This CDR3 contains 14 residues. The variable domain in full, completed from reference TRBV5-5 and TRBJ1-1, reads DAGVTQSPTHLIKTRGQQVTLRCSPISGHKSVSWYQQVLGQGPQFIFQYYEKEERGRGNFPDRFSARQFPNYSSELNVNALLLGDSALYLCASSLVRVNTEAFFGQGTRLTVV.

The chain uses TRBV11-2 and TRBJ1-4; 7 positions match TRBD1. The CDR3 runs 15 residues. Germline CDR1 SGHAT, CDR2 FQNNGV. With 5 bases clipped from V and 5 bases from J, the junction kept 8 bases outside the gene matches. CDR3 loop: CASSPGGGKNEKLFF. The CDR3 region has the DNA TGTGCCAGCAGCCCAGGGGGGGGCAAGAATGAAAAACTGTTTTTT. Supplemented by reference TRBV11-2 and TRBJ1-4, the full variable domain reads EAGVAQSPRYKIIEKRQSVAFWCNPISGHATLYWYQQILGQGPKLLIQFQNNGVVDDSQLPKDRFSAERLKGVDSTLKIQPAKLEDSAVYLCASSPGGGKNEKLFFGSGTQLSVL.

The gene calls are TRBV5-1 and TRBJ2-5, with D perhaps given as TRBD1 or TRBD2 (5 bases each). CDR3 length: 14 amino acids. Trimming removed 5 bases at V and 1 base at J, with 12 bases between. The germline gives CDR1 SGHRS, CDR2 YFSETQ. The CDR3 DNA follows: TGCGCCAGCAGGCAGGGACGTACCCAAGAGACCCAGTACTTC. Its translation: CASRQGRTQETQYF.

The CDR3 DNA reads as TGTGCCTGGGGAAACTCTGGAAACACCATATATTTT. Translation gives CAWGNSGNTIYF. The rearrangement links TRBV30 to TRBJ1-3; D not resolved. This CDR3 is built from 12 residues. Germline CDR1 and CDR2: GTSNPN and SVGIG (reference sequence). Trimming removed 5 bases at V and 0 bases at J, with 5 bases between.

The chain is built from TRBV18 and TRBJ1-4; a weak D match, TRBD1 (6 bases). The CDR3 length is 15 residues. The germline gives CDR1 KGHSH, CDR2 LQKENI. V dropped 6 bases and J dropped 8 bases, with 19 bases sitting between them. The CDR3 sequence: CASSQREDQGEKLFF. The CDR3 nucleotides are TGTGCCAGCTCCCAAAGAGAGGACCAGGGGGAAAAACTGTTTTTT. Full variable domain (remainder filled in from reference TRBV18 and TRBJ1-4): NAGVMQNPRHLVRRRGQEARLRCSPMKGHSHVYWYRQLPEEGLKFMVYLQKENIIDESGMPKERFSAEFPKEGPSILRIQQVVRGDSAAYFCASSQREDQGEKLFFGSGTQLSVL.

The J gene is TRBJ2-1, the V gene TRBV19; 7 positions agree with TRBD2. Trimming removed 7 bases from V and 5 bases from J; junction bases left unmatched: 2. CDR3 length: 12 residues. Per the germline V gene, CDR1 is LNHDA and CDR2 is SQIVND (reference sequence). The CDR3 here is CASKSGDNEQFF. Written as DNA, the CDR3 is TGTGCCAGTAAAAGCGGGGACAATGAGCAGTTCTTC.

The V and J genes are TRBV29-1 and TRBJ2-2; possibly TRBD1 for D (5 bases). V lost 4 bases and J lost 4, with 10 bases in between. The germline CDR1 and CDR2 sequences are SQVTM and ANQGSEA. The CDR3 runs to 13 residues. The CDR3 DNA reads TGCAGCGTTGTAGGCCAGGGCACCGGGGAGCTGTTTTTT. Encoded protein: CSVVGQGTGELFF.

The chain uses TRBV7-9 and TRBJ1-2, with 8 bases aligning to TRBD1. Looked up from germline, CDR1 is SEHNR and CDR2 is FQNEAQ (reference sequence). CDR3 length equals 16 residues. The V gene end was trimmed by 5 bases and the J gene end by 0 bases; junction bases not matched to a gene: 8. In DNA form, the CDR3 reads TGTGCCAGCAGCAGGTTGGACAGGGACCCTAACTATGGCTACACCTTC. The encoded protein is CASSRLDRDPNYGYTF.

DNA for the CDR3: TGTGCCAGCAGTGAGTCTCCACCCTTTGAAGCTTTCTTT. It specifies CASSESPPFEAFF. The chain couples TRBV6-1 to TRBJ1-1, with D unclear. Trimming took 3 bases from V and 7 from J, leaving 12 bases between them. The CDR3 has 13 amino acids. The germline V gene has CDR1 MNHNS and CDR2 SASEGT.

This chain uses TRBV27 with TRBJ2-5; D may correspond to TRBD1 or TRBD2 (6 bases each). V lost 4 bases and J 7 bases, leaving 16 bases between the germline ends. Germline values: CDR1 MNHEY, CDR2 SMNVEV (reference sequence). The CDR3 has 14 residues. The CDR3 protein is CASSWRGAGGTQYF. The CDR3 coding sequence is TGTGCCAGCAGTTGGAGGGGGGCGGGCGGGACCCAGTACTTC.

The chain uses TRBV19 and TRBJ1-2; the D is unclear. The V gene's germline CDR1 is LNHDA and CDR2 SQIVND (reference sequence). The CDR3 runs 16 residues. Deletions cut 5 bases from V and 4 bases from J, with 20 bases between. The CDR3 loop reads CASSPTSTRLVYGYTF. The CDR3 DNA is TGTGCCAGTAGTCCTACCTCGACACGGCTTGTCTATGGCTACACCTTC.

This clone has a handful of counts. The chain joins TRBV6-4 to TRBJ2-7; tentatively, D is TRBD2 (6 bases). V dropped 8 bases and J dropped 4 bases, with 21 bases sitting between them. The length of the CDR3 is 15 residues. The germline V gene has CDR1 MRHNA and CDR2 SNTAGT. The CDR3: CASAPGWGLMYEQYF. CDR3 nucleotides: TGTGCCAGCGCCCCCGGATGGGGACTGATGTACGAGCAGTACTTC.